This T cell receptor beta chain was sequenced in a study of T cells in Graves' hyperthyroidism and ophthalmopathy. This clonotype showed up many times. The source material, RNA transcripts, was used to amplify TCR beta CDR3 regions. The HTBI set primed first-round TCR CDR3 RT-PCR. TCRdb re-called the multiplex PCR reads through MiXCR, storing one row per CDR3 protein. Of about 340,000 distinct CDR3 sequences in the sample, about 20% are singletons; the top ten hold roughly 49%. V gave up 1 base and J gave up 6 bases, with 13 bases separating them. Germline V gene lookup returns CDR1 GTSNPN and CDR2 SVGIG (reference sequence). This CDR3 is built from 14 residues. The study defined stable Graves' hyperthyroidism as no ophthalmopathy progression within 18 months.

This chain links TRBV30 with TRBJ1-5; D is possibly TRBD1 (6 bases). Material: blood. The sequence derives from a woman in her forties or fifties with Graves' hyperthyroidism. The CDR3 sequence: CAWSEGEYGQPQHF. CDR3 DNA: TGTGCCTGGAGTGAGGGGGAGTACGGTCAGCCCCAGCATTTT. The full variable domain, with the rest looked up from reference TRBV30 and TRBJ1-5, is SQTIHQWPATLVQPVGSPLSLECTVEGTSNPNLYWYRQAAGRGLQLLFYSVGIGQISSEVPQNLSASRPQDRQFILSSKKLLLSDSGFYLCAWSEGEYGQPQHFGDGTRLSIL.